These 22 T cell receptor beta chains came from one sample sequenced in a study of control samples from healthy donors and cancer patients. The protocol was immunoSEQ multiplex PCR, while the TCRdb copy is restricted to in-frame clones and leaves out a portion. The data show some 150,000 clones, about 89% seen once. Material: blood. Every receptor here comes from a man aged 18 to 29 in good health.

Here the CDR3 reads CSASRPTQAFF. The CDR3 nucleotides are TGCAGTGCTAGTCGACCAACCCAAGCTTTCTTT. This rearrangement joins TRBV20-1 to TRBJ1-1; D not certain. The V gene's germline CDR1 is DFQATT and CDR2 SNEGSKA (reference sequence). Between the trimmed V and J ends, which lost 3 bases and 9 bases, there was a span of 11 bases. The CDR3 totals 11 residues.

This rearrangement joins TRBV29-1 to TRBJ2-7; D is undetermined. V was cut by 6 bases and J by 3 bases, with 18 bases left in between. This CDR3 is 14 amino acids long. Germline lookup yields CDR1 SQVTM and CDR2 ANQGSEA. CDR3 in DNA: TGCAGCGTCGTGCCGACGGAAGGATTCTACGAGCAGTACTTC. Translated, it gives CSVVPTEGFYEQYF.

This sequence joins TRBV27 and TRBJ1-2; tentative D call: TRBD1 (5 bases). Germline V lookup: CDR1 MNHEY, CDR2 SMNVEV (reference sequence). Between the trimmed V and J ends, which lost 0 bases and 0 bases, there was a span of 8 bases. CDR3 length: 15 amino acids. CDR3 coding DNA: TGTGCCAGCAGTTTATCCGGGGCAGCTAACTATGGCTACACCTTC. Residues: CASSLSGAANYGYTF.

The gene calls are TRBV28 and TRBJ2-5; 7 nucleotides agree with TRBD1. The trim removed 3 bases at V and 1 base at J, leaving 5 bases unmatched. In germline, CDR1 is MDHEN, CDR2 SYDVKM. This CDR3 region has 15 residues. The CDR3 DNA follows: TGTGCCAGCAGTTTCCCAGGGGGTTTCCAAGAGACCCAGTACTTC. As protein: CASSFPGGFQETQYF. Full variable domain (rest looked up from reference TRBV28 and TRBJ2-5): DVKVTQSSRYLVKRTGEKVFLECVQDMDHENMFWYRQDPGLGLRLIYFSYDVKMKEKGDIPEGYSVSREKKERFSLILESASTNQTSMYLCASSFPGGFQETQYFGPGTRLLVL.

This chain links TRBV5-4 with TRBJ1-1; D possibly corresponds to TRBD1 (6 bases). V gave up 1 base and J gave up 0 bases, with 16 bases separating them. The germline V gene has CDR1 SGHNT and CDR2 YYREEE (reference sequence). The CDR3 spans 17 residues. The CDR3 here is CASSLFQGPLMNTEAFF. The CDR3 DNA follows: TGTGCCAGCAGCTTGTTCCAGGGGCCGCTCATGAACACTGAAGCTTTCTTT.

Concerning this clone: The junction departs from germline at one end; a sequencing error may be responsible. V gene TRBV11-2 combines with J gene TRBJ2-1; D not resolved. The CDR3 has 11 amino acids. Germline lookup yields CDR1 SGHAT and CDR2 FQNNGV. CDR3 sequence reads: CASSSRSRPIF. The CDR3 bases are TGTGCCAGCAGCTCCCGGTCCCGGCCGATCTTC.

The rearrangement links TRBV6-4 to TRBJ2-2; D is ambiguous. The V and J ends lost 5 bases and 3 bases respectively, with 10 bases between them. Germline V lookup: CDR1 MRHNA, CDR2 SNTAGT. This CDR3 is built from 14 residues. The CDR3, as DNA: TGTGCCAGCAGTCTGGACCGCTACACCGGGGAGCTGTTTTTT. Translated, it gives CASSLDRYTGELFF.

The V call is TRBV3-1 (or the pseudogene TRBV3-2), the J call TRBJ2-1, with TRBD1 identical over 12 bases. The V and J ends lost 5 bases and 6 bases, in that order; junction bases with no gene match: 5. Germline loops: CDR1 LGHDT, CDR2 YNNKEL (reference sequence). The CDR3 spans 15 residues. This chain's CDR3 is CASSAGTGGSNEQFF. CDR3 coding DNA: TGTGCCAGCAGCGCCGGGACAGGGGGCTCCAATGAGCAGTTCTTC.

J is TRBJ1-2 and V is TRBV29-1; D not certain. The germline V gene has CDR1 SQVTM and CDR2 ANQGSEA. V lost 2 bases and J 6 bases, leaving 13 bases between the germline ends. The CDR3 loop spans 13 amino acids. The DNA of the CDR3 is TGCAGCGTTGAACTGGAAGGGTGGGATGGCTACACCTTC. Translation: CSVELEGWDGYTF.

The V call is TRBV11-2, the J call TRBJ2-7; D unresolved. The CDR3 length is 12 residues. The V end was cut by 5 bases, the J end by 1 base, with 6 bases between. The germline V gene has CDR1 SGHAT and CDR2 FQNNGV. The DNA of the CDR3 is TGTGCCAGCAGCGCCGCTTCCTACGAGCAGTACTTC. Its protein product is CASSAASYEQYF.

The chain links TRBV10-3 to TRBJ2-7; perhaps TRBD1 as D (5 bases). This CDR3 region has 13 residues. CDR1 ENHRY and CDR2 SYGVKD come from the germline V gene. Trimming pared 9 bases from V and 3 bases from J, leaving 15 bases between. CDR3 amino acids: CAIGTGTNYEQYF. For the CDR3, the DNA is TGTGCCATAGGTACAGGTACTAACTACGAGCAGTACTTC.

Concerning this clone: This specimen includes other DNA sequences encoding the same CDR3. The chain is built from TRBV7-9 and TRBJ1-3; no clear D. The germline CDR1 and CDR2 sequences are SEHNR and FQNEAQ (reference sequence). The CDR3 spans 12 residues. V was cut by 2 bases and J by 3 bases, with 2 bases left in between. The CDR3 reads CASSLSGNTIYF. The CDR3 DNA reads TGTGCCAGCAGCTTAAGTGGAAACACCATATATTTT.

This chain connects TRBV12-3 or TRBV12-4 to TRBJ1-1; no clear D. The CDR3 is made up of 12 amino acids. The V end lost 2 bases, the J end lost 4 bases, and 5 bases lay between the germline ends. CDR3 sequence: CASSLLGTEAFF. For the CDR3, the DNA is TGTGCCAGCAGTTTATTGGGCACTGAAGCTTTCTTT.

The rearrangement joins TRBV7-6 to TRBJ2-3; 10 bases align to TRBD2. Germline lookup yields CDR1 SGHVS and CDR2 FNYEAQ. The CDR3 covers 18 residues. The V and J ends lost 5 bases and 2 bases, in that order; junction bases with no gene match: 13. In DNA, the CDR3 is TGTGCCAGCAGCCGAAGGACTAGCGGTTCTAACCACACAGATACGCAGTATTTT. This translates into CASSRRTSGSNHTDTQYF.

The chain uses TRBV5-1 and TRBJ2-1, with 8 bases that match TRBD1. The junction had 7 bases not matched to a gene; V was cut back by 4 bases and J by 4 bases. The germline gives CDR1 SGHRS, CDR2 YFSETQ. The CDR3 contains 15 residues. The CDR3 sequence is CASSAEGQEYNEQFF. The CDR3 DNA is TGCGCCAGCAGCGCCGAGGGACAGGAGTACAATGAGCAGTTCTTC.

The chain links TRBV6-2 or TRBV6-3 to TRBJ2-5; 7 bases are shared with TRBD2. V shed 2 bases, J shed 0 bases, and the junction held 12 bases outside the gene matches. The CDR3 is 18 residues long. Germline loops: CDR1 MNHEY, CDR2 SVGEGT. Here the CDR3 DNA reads TGTGCCAGCAGTTACGTCCCGGGACTAAAATTGTACCAAGAGACCCAGTACTTC. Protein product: CASSYVPGLKLYQETQYF.

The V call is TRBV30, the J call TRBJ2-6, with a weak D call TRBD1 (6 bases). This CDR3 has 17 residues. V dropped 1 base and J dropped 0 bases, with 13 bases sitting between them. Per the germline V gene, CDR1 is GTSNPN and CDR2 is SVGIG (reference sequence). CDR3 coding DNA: TGTGCCTGGAGTGCTGGGGGCTTAAGCTCTGGGGCCAACGTCCTGACTTTC. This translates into CAWSAGGLSSGANVLTF.

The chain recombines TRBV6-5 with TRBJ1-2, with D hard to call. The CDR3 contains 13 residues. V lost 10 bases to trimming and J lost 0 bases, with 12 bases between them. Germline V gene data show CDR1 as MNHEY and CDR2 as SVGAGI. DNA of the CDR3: TGTGCCACCTTACAGAATACTAACTATGGCTACACCTTC. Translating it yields CATLQNTNYGYTF.

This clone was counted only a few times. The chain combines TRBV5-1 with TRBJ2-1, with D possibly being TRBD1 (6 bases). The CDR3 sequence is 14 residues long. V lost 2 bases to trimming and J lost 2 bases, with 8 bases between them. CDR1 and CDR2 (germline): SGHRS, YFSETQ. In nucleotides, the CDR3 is TGCGCCAGCAGCTTCCGGGACACCTACAATGAGCAGTTCTTC. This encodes CASSFRDTYNEQFF.

The CDR3 spells CASSQDMEVNYGYTF. The CDR3 nucleotides are TGCGCCAGCAGCCAAGATATGGAGGTCAACTATGGCTACACCTTC. The chain carries TRBV4-3 and TRBJ1-2; D uncertain. Trimming took off 0 bases at V and 2 bases at J, with 10 bases between the two ends. This CDR3 comprises 15 residues. Germline CDR1 is LGHNA and CDR2 is YSLEER.

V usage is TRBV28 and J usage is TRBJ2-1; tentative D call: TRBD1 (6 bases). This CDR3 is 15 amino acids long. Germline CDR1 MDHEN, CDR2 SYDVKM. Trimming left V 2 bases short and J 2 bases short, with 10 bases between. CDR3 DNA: TGTGCCAGCAGTTTAGGGGGCCCCACCTACAATGAGCAGTTCTTC. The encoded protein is CASSLGGPTYNEQFF.

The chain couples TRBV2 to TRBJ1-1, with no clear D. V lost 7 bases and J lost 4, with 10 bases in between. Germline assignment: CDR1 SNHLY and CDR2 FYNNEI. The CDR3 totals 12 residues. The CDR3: CASKRGFTEAFF. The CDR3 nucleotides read TGTGCCAGCAAGAGAGGTTTCACTGAAGCTTTCTTT. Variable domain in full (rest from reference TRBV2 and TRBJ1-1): EPEVTQTPSHQVTQMGQEVILRCVPISNHLYFYWYRQILGQKVEFLVSFYNNEISEKSEIFDDQFSVERPDGSNFTLKIRSTKLEDSAMYFCASKRGFTEAFFGQGTRLTVV.